A selection of T cell receptor beta chains follows, all from one sample in a study of tumor and adjacent non-tumor tissue in lung cancer. TCRdb re-analysed the multiplex PCR reads in MiXCR, keeping a single row per CDR3 protein. This sample has approximately 120,000 distinct CDR3 sequences, with 60% to 70% found just once. Source material: distant non-tumor lung tissue. All receptors come from a man aged 55 to 70 with non-small cell lung cancer. Each CDR3 is given with its conserved first and last residue.

TRBV7-2	14	CASSLGGSSYGQYF
TRBV28	13	CASSRGGSYEQYF
TRBV7-9	14	CASSPQGQIYEQYF
TRBV11-2	15	CASRLVPAGGGTQYF
TRBV28	14	CASSMTGANSPLHF
TRBV20-1	17	CSAPSVSQGQVNTEAFF
TRBV5-1	17	CASSRPGQRSTYYEQYF
TRBV12-3/TRBV12-4	15	CASSMRGVGTGELIF
TRBV13	13	CTSSSYRGGTQYF
TRBV10-1	14	CASSGGTGNDEQFF
TRBV19	18	CASSKPAGGGGLNTEAFF
TRBV5-1	12	CASSFSSGTQYF
TRBV6-5	15	CASRRDRGTNQPQYF
TRBV11-1	14	CASSLAGAYNEQFF
TRBV12-3/TRBV12-4	12	CASTLAGYGYTF
TRBV11-1	15	CARSTAGQGRYQQYF
TRBV18	12	CASSPDSNEQFF
TRBV5-4	15	CASSSPRSQGLEALF
TRBV28	16	CASSRVVGGSTDTQYF
TRBV12-3/TRBV12-4	17	CASCLSGIDSGANVLTF
TRBV20-1	17	CSARDSTEWRIKNIQYF
TRBV5-5	13	CASSLAIYQPKHF
TRBV29-1	11	CSVESGALQHF
TRBV4-3	15	CTSSQAQGPAYEQYF
TRBV12-3/TRBV12-4	14	CASRSQGDYNEQFF
TRBV10-2	13	CVSGGDYFNEQFF
TRBV11-2	15	CASDSRTGWSEKLFF
TRBV7-2	13	CASSLSFDNEQFF
TRBV20-1	13	CSARQGFNSPLHF
TRBV11-3	16	CASSLWSGVITDTQYF
TRBV11-2	13	CDSSLRRVGKQYF
TRBV12-3/TRBV12-4	12	CTSNFGRGGQYF
TRBV6-5	16	CTGSYSGTRIQETQYF
TRBV6-5	17	CASSYSASGRSYNEKFF
TRBV4-1	14	CASTKTMTNNELFF
TRBV5-5	15	CASSLGDFPSTEAFF
TRBV20-1	14	CSASRGRAKETQYF
TRBV6-5	15	CASSYGGAGANVLTF
TRBV29-1	17	CSVEGWTSGRAPDTQYF
TRBV29-1	16	CSAEPYLQTVQEIQYF
TRBV5-4	15	CASSRGGANTGELFF
TRBV12-3/TRBV12-4	15	CASPKEAGVPGELFF
TRBV7-8	15	CASSFGRGEVEPQHF
TRBV6-6	14	CASTPTGNSSPLLF
TRBV11-1	15	CASSLRWGNTGELFF
TRBV6-6	15	CASSTGTGSTDRKYF
TRBV4-1	15	CASSQDLDSNQPQHF
TRBV12-3/TRBV12-4	14	CASGFGLAGETQYF
TRBV24-1	13	CVTSDGGYETQYF
TRBV4-2	11	CVSSQGSDYTF
TRBV11-3	15	CASSLDRGLRETHYF
TRBV11-3	13	CASSLDFSTTQYF
TRBV12-3/TRBV12-4	12	CASSRLGTEAFF
TRBV5-5	15	CASSWEGQGSGELFF
TRBV6-5	14	CANTRDREHYGYTF
TRBV6-6	19	CASSVGLAARPGNTYEQYF
TRBV30	15	CAWSEVGHSYNEQFF
TRBV25-1	13	CASNSGWAYEQYF
TRBV6-2/TRBV6-3	17	CASSSPGQLVAKNIQYF
TRBV4-2	15	CASSQDTGTNYDYTF